Listed below are T cell receptor beta chains from one sample, sequenced in a study of T cell responses to AZD1222 COVID-19 vaccine. The repertoire was sequenced with immunoSEQ multiplex PCR; TCRdb's copy has only in-frame clones and lacks some. The table has approximately 99,000 clones, approximately 89% seen once; the top ten hold around 8%. The specimen comprised peripheral blood, sampled 28 days after the second AZD1222 dose. Receptors were obtained from an adult who received the AZD1222 COVID-19 vaccine. Both conserved end residues are part of each CDR3. The D gene is left open where the match is weak. Size tells how often a clone was seen (once, few, many) or the class of an expanded clone, and some rows leave it out.

D: -; J: TRBJ2-3; V: TRBV9; size: -; CDR3: CASSVSEGRTDTQYF; DNA: TGTGCCAGCAGCGTCTCGGAGGGGCGCACAGATACGCAGTATTTT
D: -; J: TRBJ2-7; V: TRBV25-1; size: -; CDR3: CASRDGGARYEQYF; DNA: TGTGCCAGCAGGGATGGGGGGGCGCGTTACGAGCAGTACTTC
D: -; J: TRBJ2-3; V: TRBV19; size: -; CDR3: CASSIQGSDTQYF; DNA: TGTGCCAGTAGTATACAGGGGTCAGATACGCAGTATTTT
D: -; J: TRBJ2-2; V: TRBV10-3; size: -; CDR3: CAISEFRTGELFF; DNA: TGTGCCATCAGTGAATTTAGAACCGGGGAGCTGTTTTTT
D: -; J: TRBJ2-5; V: TRBV18; size: once; CDR3: CASSLPGSLETQYF; DNA: TGTGCCAGCTCACTTCCTGGGAGTTTGGAGACCCAGTACTTC
D: -; J: TRBJ1-1; V: TRBV5-1; size: -; CDR3: CASSFGDTANTEAFF; DNA: TGCGCCAGCAGCTTCGGCGACACCGCGAACACTGAAGCTTTCTTT
D: -; J: TRBJ1-5; V: TRBV28; size: -; CDR3: CASSQVNQPQHF; DNA: TGTGCCAGCAGTCAGGTCAATCAGCCCCAGCATTTT
D: -; J: TRBJ2-7; V: TRBV5-4; size: -; CDR3: CASSLPGGVGGHEQYF; DNA: TGTGCCAGCAGTCTCCCCGGGGGAGTGGGGGGCCACGAGCAGTACTTC
D: -; J: TRBJ1-1; V: TRBV7-8; size: -; CDR3: CASSLLSQGPWGTEAFF; DNA: TGTGCCAGCAGCTTACTCTCCCAGGGCCCATGGGGCACTGAAGCTTTCTTT
D: -; J: TRBJ1-3; V: TRBV5-6; size: once; CDR3: CASSFRGGPGNTIYF; DNA: TGTGCCAGCAGCTTCCGAGGGGGGCCTGGAAACACCATATATTTT
D: -; J: TRBJ1-3; V: TRBV9; size: -; CDR3: CASSPSPSVSGNTIYF; DNA: TGTGCCAGCAGCCCAAGCCCATCGGTCTCTGGAAACACCATATATTTT
D: TRBD1; J: TRBJ2-7; V: TRBV7-2; size: -; CDR3: CASSLIQGANEQYF; DNA: TGTGCCAGCAGCTTAATACAGGGGGCGAACGAGCAGTACTTC
D: -; J: TRBJ2-5; V: TRBV18; size: -; CDR3: CASSPVGGETQYF; DNA: TGTGCCAGCTCACCAGTTGGGGGGGAGACCCAGTACTTC
D: -; J: TRBJ2-1; V: TRBV24-1; size: -; CDR3: CATSDATGPGNEQFF; DNA: TGTGCCACCAGTGATGCAACAGGGCCTGGCAATGAGCAGTTCTTC
D: TRBD2; J: TRBJ2-3; V: TRBV19; size: -; CDR3: CASSIGRGGLAGVTDTQYF; DNA: TGTGCCAGTAGTATAGGGAGGGGAGGGCTAGCGGGAGTGACAGATACGCAGTATTTT
D: -; J: TRBJ2-1; V: TRBV10-2; size: -; CDR3: CASSEPPSGYGIGSEQFF; DNA: TGCGCCAGCAGTGAGCCCCCCTCAGGGTACGGGATCGGCAGTGAGCAGTTCTTC
D: -; J: TRBJ2-7; V: TRBV10-3; size: -; CDR3: CAAQGGSYEQYF; DNA: TGTGCCGCCCAGGGGGGTTCCTACGAGCAGTACTTC
D: TRBD2; J: TRBJ2-1; V: TRBV2; size: once; CDR3: CAIAGESYNEQFF; DNA: TGTGCCATAGCGGGAGAATCCTACAATGAGCAGTTCTTC
D: TRBD2; J: TRBJ2-7; V: TRBV28; size: -; CDR3: CASSLNLYSGIGTSGRKVSYEQYF; DNA: TGTGCCAGCAGTTTAAATTTATACTCGGGCATAGGGACTAGCGGGAGAAAAGTTTCCTACGAGCAGTACTTC
D: -; J: TRBJ1-5; V: TRBV11-2; size: -; CDR3: CASSKEDGPNQPQHF; DNA: TGTGCCAGCAGCAAGGAGGACGGCCCCAATCAGCCCCAGCATTTT
D: -; J: TRBJ1-5; V: TRBV27; size: -; CDR3: CASSLKGSNQPQHF; DNA: TGTGCCAGCAGTTTGAAAGGGAGTAATCAGCCCCAGCATTTT
D: -; J: TRBJ2-7; V: TRBV19; size: -; CDR3: CASSIVSGDYEQYF; DNA: TGTGCCAGTAGTATAGTCTCAGGGGACTACGAGCAGTACTTC
D: -; J: TRBJ2-7; V: TRBV5-1; size: -; CDR3: CASSPEGVYEQYF; DNA: TGCGCCAGCAGCCCGGAGGGGGTCTACGAGCAGTACTTC
D: -; J: TRBJ2-3; V: TRBV3-1/TRBV3-2; size: once; CDR3: CASSQDRVGRSGDTQYF; DNA: TGTGCCAGCAGCCAAGATCGGGTTGGGAGAAGCGGAGATACGCAGTATTTT
D: TRBD2; J: TRBJ2-1; V: TRBV2; size: -; CDR3: CASRVTSGTYNEQFF; DNA: TGTGCCAGCAGGGTGACTAGCGGGACCTACAATGAGCAGTTCTTC
D: -; J: TRBJ2-5; V: TRBV15; size: -; CDR3: CATSRDLGGQETQYF; DNA: TGTGCCACCAGCAGAGATTTAGGGGGCCAAGAGACCCAGTACTTC
D: TRBD2; J: TRBJ2-5; V: TRBV3-1/TRBV3-2; size: -; CDR3: CASSQYGTLPGGFQETQYF; DNA: TGTGCCAGCAGCCAATACGGGACATTGCCGGGAGGGTTCCAAGAGACCCAGTACTTC
D: -; J: TRBJ2-7; V: TRBV4-2; size: -; CDR3: CASSQDLRGNEQYF; DNA: TGTGCCAGCAGCCAAGATCTACGGGGTAACGAGCAGTACTTC
D: -; J: TRBJ1-4; V: TRBV6-2/TRBV6-3; size: -; CDR3: CASGQGGEKLFF; DNA: TGTGCCAGCGGCCAGGGAGGCGAAAAACTGTTTTTT
D: -; J: TRBJ2-5; V: TRBV28; size: -; CDR3: CASNSPGAGETQYF; DNA: TGTGCCAGCAATTCCCCAGGGGCGGGGGAGACCCAGTACTTC
D: -; J: TRBJ1-4; V: TRBV10-3; size: once; CDR3: CAISVGGQANEKLFF; DNA: TGTGCCATCAGTGTCGGGGGGCAGGCTAATGAAAAACTGTTTTTT
D: -; J: TRBJ2-7; V: TRBV5-5; size: -; CDR3: CASSRGSQGRYEQYF; DNA: TGTGCCAGCAGCCGGGGGTCCCAGGGAAGGTACGAGCAGTACTTC
D: TRBD1; J: TRBJ1-1; V: TRBV7-9; size: -; CDR3: CASSSPGGTRIGTEAFF; DNA: TGTGCCAGCAGCTCCCCAGGGGGGACGAGGATTGGCACTGAAGCTTTCTTT
D: -; J: TRBJ1-1; V: TRBV29-1; size: -; CDR3: CSVRTGWTEAFF; DNA: TGCAGCGTTCGAACAGGGTGGACTGAAGCTTTCTTT
D: TRBD2; J: TRBJ2-7; V: TRBV7-6; size: -; CDR3: CASSLGPGLAGDYEQYF; DNA: TGTGCCAGCAGCTTAGGGCCTGGACTAGCGGGAGACTACGAGCAGTACTTC
D: -; J: TRBJ1-1; V: TRBV20-1; size: -; CDR3: CSASKRRGTEAFF; DNA: TGCAGTGCTAGTAAAAGGAGGGGAACTGAAGCTTTCTTT
D: -; J: TRBJ2-2; V: TRBV7-7; size: -; CDR3: CASSLGQNTGELFF; DNA: TGTGCTAGCAGCTTAGGGCAGAACACCGGGGAGCTGTTTTTT
D: TRBD2; J: TRBJ2-7; V: TRBV27; size: -; CDR3: CASSFLLPSGRAGVYF; DNA: TGTGCCAGCAGTTTTCTTTTGCCTAGCGGGAGGGCCGGGGTATACTTC